This entry lists 28 T cell receptor beta chains sequenced from one sample in a study of spatial heterogeneity in lung cancer. As to time point: sample taken at primary tumor resection. Material for sequencing was whole RNA from tumor, nontumor lung or frozen PBMC, left unsorted. TCRdb analysed the 5' RACE reads with MiXCR anew, one entry per CDR3 protein. This repertoire shows tens of thousands of distinct CDR3 sequences, about 20% found once; its top ten account for 5% to 8%. The source was PBMCs, collected at surgery. The receptor source for this set is a male donor with early-stage non-small cell lung cancer.

The sample holds many counts of this clonotype. This sequence joins TRBV20-1 and TRBJ2-1; the D is unclear. The CDR3 has 14 residues. The germline gives CDR1 DFQATT, CDR2 SNEGSKA (reference sequence). V was clipped by 0 bases and J by 1 base, with 7 bases between them. The CDR3 DNA sequence: TGCAGTGCTAGAGAGGCGGATTCCTACAATGAGCAGTTCTTC. Protein product: CSAREADSYNEQFF.

CDR3 nucleotide sequence: TGTGCCTGGAGTGCGGGGACAGGCGACCCCATATATTTT. Amino acid sequence: CAWSAGTGDPIYF. The chain has TRBV30 and TRBJ1-3, with 8 nucleotides matching TRBD1. Losses at the gene ends were 1 base for V and 11 bases for J; bases not matched to a gene: 7. Germline V gene lookup returns CDR1 GTSNPN and CDR2 SVGIG (reference sequence). This CDR3 contains 13 residues.

This clonotype was detected only a few times. The chain employs TRBV4-1 and TRBJ2-7, with D perhaps TRBD2 (7 bases). Germline V gives CDR1 MGHRA, CDR2 YSYEKL. V was trimmed by 3 bases and J by 2 bases, leaving 17 bases between them. The length of the CDR3 is 16 residues. CDR3 in DNA: TGCGCCAGCAGCCATCAGGGGCTAGCGGTAGCCTACGAGCAGTACTTC. Protein product: CASSHQGLAVAYEQYF.

The chain has TRBV5-6 and TRBJ2-5; D remains unclear. In germline, CDR1 is SGHDT, CDR2 YYEEEE. This CDR3 contains 13 residues. Trimming took 2 bases from V and 8 from J, leaving 13 bases between them. The CDR3 spells CASSLQSGNTQYF. The CDR3, as DNA: TGTGCCAGCAGCTTACAGAGTGGAAACACCCAGTACTTC.

The sample holds a few counts of this clonotype. The rearrangement uses TRBV6-1 and TRBJ2-5; D gene ambiguous. CDR1 is MNHNS, CDR2 SASEGT, per germline. CDR3 length equals 13 residues. The V end lost 5 bases, the J end lost 5 bases, and 12 bases lay between the germline ends. The CDR3 loop reads CASSPRRFETQYF. The DNA for the CDR3 is TGTGCCAGCAGTCCTCGTCGGTTTGAGACCCAGTACTTC.

Many counts were recorded for this clonotype. The chain joins TRBV4-1 to TRBJ2-3; D may match TRBD1 or TRBD2 (5 bases each). V lost 0 bases and J 2 bases, leaving 15 bases between the germline ends. The CDR3 is made up of 17 amino acids. In germline, CDR1 is MGHRA, CDR2 YSYEKL. The CDR3, as DNA: TGCGCCAGCAGCCAAGACCCGGGACGGAGCTTCACAGATACGCAGTATTTT. Its translation: CASSQDPGRSFTDTQYF.

V is TRBV6-2 or TRBV6-3 and J is TRBJ1-1; unclear D gene. The CDR3 has 13 amino acids. Trimming removed 0 bases from V and 6 bases from J, with 8 bases in between. Per the germline V gene, CDR1 is MNHEY and CDR2 is SVGEGT. The CDR3 is CASSYSGIPEAFF. The CDR3, as DNA: TGTGCCAGCAGTTACTCTGGGATCCCTGAAGCTTTCTTT.

The chain links TRBV27 to TRBJ1-3; D gene unclear. The CDR3 contains 15 residues. Germline values: CDR1 MNHEY, CDR2 SMNVEV (reference sequence). Trimming stripped 10 bases from V and 1 base from J, with 17 bases between. In nucleotides, the CDR3 is TGTGCCACCTCTTCCACCCGAGGGTCTGGAAACACCATATATTTT. Translation gives CATSSTRGSGNTIYF.

This clonotype was counted only a few times. This sequence joins TRBV29-1 and TRBJ2-7; D gene ambiguous. The CDR3 has 14 amino acids. Germline CDR1 and CDR2: SQVTM and ANQGSEA. With 6 bases removed from V and 0 bases from J, the gap between germline ends came to 15 bases. The CDR3 reads CSVRRALSSYEQYF. CDR3 bases: TGCAGCGTGCGTCGGGCCCTCTCCTCCTACGAGCAGTACTTC.

The J gene is TRBJ2-3, the V gene TRBV20-1; 8 bases align to TRBD1. The V segment lost 6 bases and the J segment 4 bases; nucleotides outside the gene matches: 12. This CDR3 contains 15 residues. Germline-derived CDR1 and CDR2 are DFQATT and SNEGSKA (reference sequence). CDR3 DNA sequence: TGCAGTGCCACCCGGACAGGGTCATTCGCAGATACGCAGTATTTT. Protein sequence: CSATRTGSFADTQYF.

The V call is TRBV19, the J call TRBJ1-1; no definite D call. Germline V CDR1 and CDR2: LNHDA, SQIVND (reference sequence). The CDR3 is 15 amino acids. With 6 bases removed from V and 4 bases from J, the gap between germline ends came to 18 bases. The CDR3 DNA reads TGTGCCAGTAGGGGCACCGACCGGGCCGGCACTGAAGCTTTCTTT. Amino acid sequence: CASRGTDRAGTEAFF.

The CDR3 sequence is CASSLPGTGNTIYF. The CDR3 DNA sequence: TGTGCCAGCAGCTTGCCCGGGACTGGAAACACCATATATTTT. V gene TRBV5-8 combines with J gene TRBJ1-3, with D unresolved. The V gene's germline CDR1 is SGHTS and CDR2 YDEGEE. The CDR3 consists of 14 residues. Trimming stripped 1 base from V and 2 bases from J, with 7 bases between.

The chain links TRBV6-5 to TRBJ2-1; TRBD2 aligns across 8 bases. This CDR3 region has 15 residues. In germline, CDR1 is MNHEY, CDR2 SVGAGI. Trimming took 5 bases from V and 7 from J; bases not matched to a gene: 10. In DNA, the CDR3 is TGTGCCAGCAGTGCAGCGGGGGCCAAAGGAAATGAGCAGTTCTTC. It is translated as CASSAAGAKGNEQFF.

The V gene is TRBV7-3, the J gene TRBJ2-5, with a tentative D call TRBD2 (6 bases). CDR3 size: 16 residues. V shed 2 bases and J shed 1 base, with 14 bases lying between them. Germline loops: CDR1 SGHTA, CDR2 FQGTGA. In nucleotides, the CDR3 is TGTGCCAGCAGCTTACTTGGGCCTAGCGCCCAAGAGACCCAGTACTTC. Translated: CASSLLGPSAQETQYF.

In its sample, this clonotype is medium-sized. J is TRBJ2-3 and V is TRBV10-3, with TRBD1 matching 12 bases. This CDR3 is built from 15 residues. Trimming removed 7 bases from V and 4 bases from J; junction bases left unmatched: 6. The germline V gene has CDR1 ENHRY and CDR2 SYGVKD. In nucleotides, the CDR3 is TGTGCCATCACCACGGGACAGGGGGCCGCAGATACGCAGTATTTT. This codes for CAITTGQGAADTQYF.

The chain links TRBV4-1 to TRBJ2-1; D remains unclear. Germline lookup yields CDR1 MGHRA and CDR2 YSYEKL. The V end was cut by 0 bases, the J end by 4 bases, with 16 bases between. This CDR3 contains 17 residues. Here the CDR3 reads CASSQDPRPVAYNEQFF. The CDR3 bases are TGCGCCAGCAGCCAAGATCCGCGTCCGGTAGCTTACAATGAGCAGTTCTTC.

This clonotype was counted many times. The V gene is TRBV19, the J gene TRBJ1-5; D is unclear. This CDR3 spans 13 amino acids. The V and J ends lost 1 base and 7 bases respectively, with 8 bases between them. In germline, CDR1 is LNHDA, CDR2 SQIVND (reference sequence). CDR3 in DNA: TGTGCCAGTAGTATAGCCGAGGGCCAGCCCCAGCATTTT. Translation: CASSIAEGQPQHF.

This chain connects TRBV7-6 to TRBJ2-7; TRBD1 aligns across 10 bases. The CDR3 is 14 residues long. CDR1 is SGHVS, CDR2 FNYEAQ, per germline. After removal of 4 bases from V and 7 bases from J, the junction contained 7 bases not matched to a gene. The CDR3 is CASSSDRGSREQYF. CDR3 sequence (DNA): TGTGCCAGCAGCTCGGACAGGGGGTCAAGAGAGCAGTACTTC.

This sequence joins TRBV27 and TRBJ1-1, with 9 bases that match TRBD1. Germline values: CDR1 MNHEY, CDR2 SMNVEV (reference sequence). This CDR3 is built from 15 residues. V shed 5 bases, J shed 4 bases, and the junction held 8 bases outside the gene matches. The CDR3 reads CASSQRQTGGTEAFF. For the CDR3, the DNA is TGTGCCAGCAGTCAAAGACAGACAGGGGGCACTGAAGCTTTCTTT.

This clonotype has ten or more counts. V usage is TRBV10-3 and J usage is TRBJ1-3, with 9 positions matching TRBD1. Germline CDR1 reads ENHRY; CDR2 reads SYGVKD. J gave up 0 bases and V 10 bases, and 10 bases lay outside the gene matches. CDR3 length: 16 residues. Written as DNA, the CDR3 is TGTGCCAGCGCTTGGGACAGGGCAGACTCTGGAAACACCATATATTTT. Its translation is CASAWDRADSGNTIYF.

There are a few counts of this clonotype. The chain couples TRBV30 to TRBJ1-1; TRBD1 might be the D (5 bases). The CDR3 loop spans 15 amino acids. The V gene lost 3 bases and the J gene lost 1 base, with 15 bases spanning the gap. Germline assignment: CDR1 GTSNPN and CDR2 SVGIG (reference sequence). Here the CDR3 reads CAWRQGGQGNTEAFF. The CDR3 coding sequence is TGTGCCTGGAGGCAGGGAGGGCAGGGGAACACTGAAGCTTTCTTT.

This clonotype was seen many times. The V gene is TRBV28, the J gene TRBJ2-7, with TRBD2 identical over 11 bases. CDR1 MDHEN and CDR2 SYDVKM come from the germline V gene. The length of the CDR3 is 16 residues. V gave up 5 bases and J gave up 1 base; unmatched junction bases: 7. The chain's CDR3 is CASSALTSGASYEQYF. DNA for the CDR3: TGTGCCAGCAGTGCCTTGACTAGCGGGGCTTCCTACGAGCAGTACTTC.

This clonotype showed up many times. The rearrangement links TRBV27 to TRBJ2-7, with D possibly being TRBD1 or TRBD2 (6 bases each). The germline V gene encodes CDR1 MNHEY and CDR2 SMNVEV (reference sequence). Trimming removed 0 bases from V and 3 bases from J, with 12 bases in between. This CDR3 spans 15 amino acids. CDR3 amino acids: CASSLSVGGLYEQYF. CDR3 coding DNA: TGTGCCAGCAGTTTATCGGTAGGGGGGCTCTACGAGCAGTACTTC.

Points on this clonotype: Because the CDR3's place on the DNA is in doubt, the DNA is left out and the CDR3 is given as listed by TCRdb. The chain recombines TRBV27 with TRBJ1-5. From germline, CDR1 is MNHEY and CDR2 SMNVEV (reference sequence). Termini included, the CDR3 measures 12 amino acids. The CDR3 sequence: CASSSSLRPQHF.

The gene calls are TRBV11-3 and TRBJ2-5; D gene ambiguous. CDR1 and CDR2 (germline): SGHNT, YENEEA. Trimming cost V 5 bases and J 7 bases, with 11 bases left between them. The CDR3 is 12 amino acids. The CDR3 sequence is CASSPDPGTQYF. The CDR3 nucleotides are TGTGCCAGCAGCCCGGACCCTGGGACCCAGTACTTC.

This clonotype was seen a few times. This chain joins TRBV18 and TRBJ1-5; perhaps TRBD1 as D (6 bases). V lost 3 bases and J 11 bases, leaving 23 bases between the germline ends. Germline CDR1 and CDR2: KGHSH and LQKENI. The CDR3 sequence is 16 residues long. The CDR3 sequence: CASSPARDIGFGAQHF. DNA of the CDR3: TGTGCCAGCTCACCGGCCCGGGACATTGGATTTGGGGCCCAGCATTTT.

This clonotype was counted a few times. The chain uses TRBV5-5 and TRBJ2-7; 7 positions match TRBD1. The CDR3 contains 16 residues. CDR1 and CDR2 from the germline V gene are SGHKS and YYEKEE (reference sequence). V lost 4 bases, J lost 7 bases, and 17 bases stayed unmatched. For the CDR3, the DNA is TGTGCCAGCAGCATCACCCCACAGGGGCTCCGGGGAGAGCAGTACTTC. It specifies CASSITPQGLRGEQYF.

Only a few counts were recorded for this clonotype. The CDR3 spells CASSLHRGEGTGELFF. CDR3 nucleotides: TGTGCCAGCAGTCTCCACAGGGGCGAGGGGACCGGGGAGCTGTTTTTT. V is TRBV12-3 or TRBV12-4 and J is TRBJ2-2; 7 nucleotides line up with TRBD1. The V segment lost 5 bases and the J segment 5 bases; nucleotides outside the gene matches: 11. The CDR3 is 16 residues long.